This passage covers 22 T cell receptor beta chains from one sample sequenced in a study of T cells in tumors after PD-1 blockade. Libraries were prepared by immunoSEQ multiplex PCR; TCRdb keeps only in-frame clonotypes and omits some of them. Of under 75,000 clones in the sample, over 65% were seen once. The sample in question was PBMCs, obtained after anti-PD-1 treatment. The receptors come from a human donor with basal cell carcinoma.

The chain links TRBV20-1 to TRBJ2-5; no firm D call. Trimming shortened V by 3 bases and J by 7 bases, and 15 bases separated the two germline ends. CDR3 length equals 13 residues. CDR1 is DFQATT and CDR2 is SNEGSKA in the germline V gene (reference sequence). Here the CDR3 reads CSASETRWGTQYF. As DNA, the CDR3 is TGCAGTGCTAGTGAGACACGTTGGGGGACCCAGTACTTC.

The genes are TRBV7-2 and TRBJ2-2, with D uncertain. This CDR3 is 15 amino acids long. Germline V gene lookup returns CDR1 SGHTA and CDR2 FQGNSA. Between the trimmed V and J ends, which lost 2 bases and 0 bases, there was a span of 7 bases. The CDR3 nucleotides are TGTGCCAGCAGCTTACAGCTCGCGAACACCGGGGAGCTGTTTTTT. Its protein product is CASSLQLANTGELFF.

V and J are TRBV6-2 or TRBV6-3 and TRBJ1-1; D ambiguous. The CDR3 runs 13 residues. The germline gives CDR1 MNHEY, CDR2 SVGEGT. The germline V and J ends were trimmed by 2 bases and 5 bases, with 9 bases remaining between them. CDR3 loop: CASSYLSVTEAFF. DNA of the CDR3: TGTGCCAGCAGTTACCTTTCGGTGACTGAAGCTTTCTTT.

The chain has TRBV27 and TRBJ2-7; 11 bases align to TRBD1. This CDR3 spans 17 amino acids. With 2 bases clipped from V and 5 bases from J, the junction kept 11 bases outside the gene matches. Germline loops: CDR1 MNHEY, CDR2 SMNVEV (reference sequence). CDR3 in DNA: TGTGCCAGCAGTTTACTCTCCGGGACAGGGGGTCGCCACGAGCAGTACTTC. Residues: CASSLLSGTGGRHEQYF.

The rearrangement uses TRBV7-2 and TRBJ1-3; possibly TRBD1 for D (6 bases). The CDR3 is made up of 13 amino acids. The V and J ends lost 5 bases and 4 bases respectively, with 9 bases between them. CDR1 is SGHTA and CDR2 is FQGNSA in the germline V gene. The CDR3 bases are TGTGCCAGCAGCGCCGGACAGGGAAACACCATATATTTT. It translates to CASSAGQGNTIYF.

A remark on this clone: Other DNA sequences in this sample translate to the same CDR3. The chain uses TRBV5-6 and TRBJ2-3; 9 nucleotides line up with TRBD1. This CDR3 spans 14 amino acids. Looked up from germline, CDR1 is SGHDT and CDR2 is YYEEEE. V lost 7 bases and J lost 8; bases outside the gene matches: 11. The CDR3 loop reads CASSDRGNTGTQYF. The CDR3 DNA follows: TGTGCCAGCTCTGACAGGGGGAACACGGGTACGCAGTATTTT.

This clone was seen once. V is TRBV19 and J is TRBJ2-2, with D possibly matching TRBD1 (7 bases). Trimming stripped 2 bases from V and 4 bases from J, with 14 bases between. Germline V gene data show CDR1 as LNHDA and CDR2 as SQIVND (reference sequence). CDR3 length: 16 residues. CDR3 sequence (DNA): TGTGCCAGTAGTATAACTCCAGGGGGAGGCACCGGGGAGCTGTTTTTT. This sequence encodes CASSITPGGGTGELFF.

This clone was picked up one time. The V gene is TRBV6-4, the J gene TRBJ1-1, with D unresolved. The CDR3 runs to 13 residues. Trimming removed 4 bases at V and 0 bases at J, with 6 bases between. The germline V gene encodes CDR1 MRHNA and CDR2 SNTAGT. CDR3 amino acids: CASSAVVNTEAFF. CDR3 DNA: TGTGCCAGCAGTGCTGTGGTGAACACTGAAGCTTTCTTT.

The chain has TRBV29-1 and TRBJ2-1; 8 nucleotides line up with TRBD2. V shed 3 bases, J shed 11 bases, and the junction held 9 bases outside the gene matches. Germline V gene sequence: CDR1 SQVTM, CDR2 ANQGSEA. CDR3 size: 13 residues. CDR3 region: CSVDNGGARQQFF. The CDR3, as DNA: TGCAGCGTTGATAACGGGGGGGCCAGGCAGCAGTTCTTC.

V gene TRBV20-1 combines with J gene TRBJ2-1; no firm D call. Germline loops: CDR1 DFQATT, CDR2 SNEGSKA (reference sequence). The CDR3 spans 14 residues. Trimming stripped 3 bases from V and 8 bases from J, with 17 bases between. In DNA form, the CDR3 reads TGCAGTGCTAGTGCGGTCTCATCCGGCTATGAGCAGTTCTTC. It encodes CSASAVSSGYEQFF.

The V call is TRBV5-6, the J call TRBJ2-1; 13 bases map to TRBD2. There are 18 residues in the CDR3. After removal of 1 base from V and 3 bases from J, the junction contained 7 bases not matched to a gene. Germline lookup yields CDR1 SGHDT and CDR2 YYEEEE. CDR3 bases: TGTGCCAGCAGCTTGCCACTAGCGGGGGGGCAGGGCTACAATGAGCAGTTCTTC. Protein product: CASSLPLAGGQGYNEQFF. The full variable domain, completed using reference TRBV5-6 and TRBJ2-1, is DAGVTQSPTHLIKTRGQQVTLRCSPKSGHDTVSWYQQALGQGPQFIFQYYEEEERQRGNFPDRFSGHQFPNYSSELNVNALLLGDSALYLCASSLPLAGGQGYNEQFFGPGTRLTVL.

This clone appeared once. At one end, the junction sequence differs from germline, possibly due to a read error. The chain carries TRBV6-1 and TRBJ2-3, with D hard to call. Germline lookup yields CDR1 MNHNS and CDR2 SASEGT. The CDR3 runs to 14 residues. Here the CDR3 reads CASREVSGTDTQYF. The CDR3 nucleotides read TGTGCCAGCAGAGAAGTGAGTGGCACAGATACGCAGTATTTT.

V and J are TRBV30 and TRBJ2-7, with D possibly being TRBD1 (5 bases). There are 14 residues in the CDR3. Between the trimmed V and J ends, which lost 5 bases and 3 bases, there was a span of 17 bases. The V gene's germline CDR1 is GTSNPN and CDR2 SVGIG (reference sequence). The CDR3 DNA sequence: TGTGCCTGGTCCCCCCGACAAAGGGGCTACGAGCAGTACTTC. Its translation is CAWSPRQRGYEQYF.

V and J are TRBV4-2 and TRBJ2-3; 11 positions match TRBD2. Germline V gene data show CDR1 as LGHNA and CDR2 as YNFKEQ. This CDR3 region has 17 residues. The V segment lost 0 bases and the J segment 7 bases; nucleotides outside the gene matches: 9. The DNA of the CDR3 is TGTGCCAGCAGCCAAGAGGTAGCGGGGGGGGCGCCAAATACGCAGTATTTT. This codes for CASSQEVAGGAPNTQYF.

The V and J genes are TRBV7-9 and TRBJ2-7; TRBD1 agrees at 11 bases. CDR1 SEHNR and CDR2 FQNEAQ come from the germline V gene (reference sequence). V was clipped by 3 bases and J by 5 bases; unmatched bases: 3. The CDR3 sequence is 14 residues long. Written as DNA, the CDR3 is TGTGCCAGCAGCTTGGACAGGGGGCGCGACGAGCAGTACTTC. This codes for CASSLDRGRDEQYF.

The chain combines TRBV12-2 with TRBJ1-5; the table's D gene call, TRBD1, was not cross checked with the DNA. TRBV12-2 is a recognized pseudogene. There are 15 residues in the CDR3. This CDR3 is CASRLGAQVDQPQHF. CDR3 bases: TGTGCAAGTCGCTTAGGGGCGCAGGTAGATCAGCCCCAGCATTTT.

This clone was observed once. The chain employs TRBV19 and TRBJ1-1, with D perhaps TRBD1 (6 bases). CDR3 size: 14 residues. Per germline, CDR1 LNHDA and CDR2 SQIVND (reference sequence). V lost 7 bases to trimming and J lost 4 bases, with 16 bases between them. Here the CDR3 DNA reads TGTGCCAGTACTCAACAGGGAAGGGCCACTGAAGCTTTCTTT. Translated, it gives CASTQQGRATEAFF.

The CDR3 DNA follows: TGTGCCAGCAGTTATCAGGGAGGCTATGGCTACACCTTC. It encodes CASSYQGGYGYTF. The J gene is TRBJ1-2, the V gene TRBV6-5; D perhaps matches TRBD1 (5 bases). The germline gives CDR1 MNHEY, CDR2 SVGAGI. The CDR3 loop spans 13 amino acids. V was shortened by 3 bases and J by 4 bases, with 9 bases between the two germline ends.

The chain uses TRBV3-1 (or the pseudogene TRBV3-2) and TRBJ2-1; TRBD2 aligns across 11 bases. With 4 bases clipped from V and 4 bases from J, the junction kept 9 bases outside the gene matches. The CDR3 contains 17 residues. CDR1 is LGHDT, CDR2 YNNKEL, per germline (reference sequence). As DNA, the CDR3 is TGTGCCAGCAGCCCCAGACTAGCGGGGCCAGATTACAATGAGCAGTTCTTC. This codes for CASSPRLAGPDYNEQFF.

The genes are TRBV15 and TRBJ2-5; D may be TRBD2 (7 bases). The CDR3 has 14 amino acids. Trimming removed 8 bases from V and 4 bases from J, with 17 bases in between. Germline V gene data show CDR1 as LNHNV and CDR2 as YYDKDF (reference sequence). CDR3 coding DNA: TGTGCCACCTCCACTAGGGGGGGCAGAGAGACCCAGTACTTC. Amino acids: CATSTRGGRETQYF.

CDR3 in amino acids: CAWSKRQGYTEAFF. The CDR3 nucleotides are TGTGCCTGGAGTAAGCGGCAGGGCTATACTGAAGCTTTCTTT. The gene calls are TRBV30 and TRBJ1-1; the D gene is possibly TRBD1 (5 bases). CDR1 and CDR2 from the germline V gene are GTSNPN and SVGIG (reference sequence). V lost 2 bases and J 5 bases, leaving 15 bases between the germline ends. The CDR3 sequence is 14 residues long. Full variable domain (outside the CDR3, taken from reference TRBV30 and TRBJ1-1): SQTIHQWPATLVQPVGSPLSLECTVEGTSNPNLYWYRQAAGRGLQLLFYSVGIGQISSEVPQNLSASRPQDRQFILSSKKLLLSDSGFYLCAWSKRQGYTEAFFGQGTRLTVV.

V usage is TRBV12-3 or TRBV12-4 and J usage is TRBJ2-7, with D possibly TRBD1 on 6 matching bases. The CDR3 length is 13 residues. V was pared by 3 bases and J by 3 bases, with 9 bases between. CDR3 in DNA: TGTGCCAGCAGTTTTCAACAGGGCTACGAGCAGTACTTC. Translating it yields CASSFQQGYEQYF.